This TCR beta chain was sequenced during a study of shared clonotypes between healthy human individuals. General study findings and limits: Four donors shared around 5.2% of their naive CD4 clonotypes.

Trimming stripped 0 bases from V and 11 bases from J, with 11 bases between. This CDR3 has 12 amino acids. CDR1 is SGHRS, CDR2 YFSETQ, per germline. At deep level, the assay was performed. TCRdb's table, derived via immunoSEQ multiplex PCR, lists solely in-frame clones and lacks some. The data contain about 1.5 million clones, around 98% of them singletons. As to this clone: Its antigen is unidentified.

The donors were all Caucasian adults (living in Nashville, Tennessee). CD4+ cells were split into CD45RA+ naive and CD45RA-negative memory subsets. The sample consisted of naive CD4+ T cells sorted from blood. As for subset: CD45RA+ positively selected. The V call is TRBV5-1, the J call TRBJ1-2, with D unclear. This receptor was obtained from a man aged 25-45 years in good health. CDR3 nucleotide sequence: TGCGCCAGCAGCTTGGAGCGGGTGACGTACACCTTC. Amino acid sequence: CASSLERVTYTF.